What follows are 6 T cell receptor beta chains derived from one specimen sequenced in a study of cytotoxic CD8 clonotypes in ibrutinib-treated CLL (dated by TCRdb to the early 2020s). The method behind the library was the immunoSEQ multiplex PCR assay. What TCRdb holds here is the immuneACCESS table cut down to in-frame rearrangements. Part of the clones is not present; checked against another copy, under half of the missing clones reflect an unresolved V gene, and the others are unexplained. This sample lists about 140,000 clones; 80% were detected once. 6% to 9.5% of the sample rests with the top ten. The source material was PBMCs, sampled after 36 months of ibrutinib treatment. The receptors here all came from a human donor with chronic lymphocytic leukemia.

This rearrangement joins TRBV19 to TRBJ1-1; D not certain. CDR1 and CDR2 from the germline V gene are LNHDA and SQIVND (reference sequence). Trimming left V 3 bases short and J 4 bases short, with 9 bases between. The CDR3 consists of 13 residues. The CDR3 sequence: CASSIGRVTEAFF. CDR3 sequence (DNA): TGTGCCAGTAGTATCGGACGGGTCACTGAAGCTTTCTTT.

The V gene is TRBV2, the J gene TRBJ2-6; D remains ambiguous. This CDR3 region has 15 residues. Germline CDR1 and CDR2: SNHLY and FYNNEI. V lost 3 bases and J lost 2, with 8 bases in between. The CDR3 bases are TGTGCCAGCAGTGAGATGGGGACTGGGGCCAACGTCCTGACTTTC. Translating it yields CASSEMGTGANVLTF.

The rearrangement uses TRBV2 and TRBJ2-2, with TRBD1 matching 8 bases. The CDR3 runs 15 residues. With 5 bases clipped from V and 5 bases from J, the junction kept 7 bases outside the gene matches. Germline V CDR1 and CDR2: SNHLY, FYNNEI. The chain's CDR3 is CASSPLRTGTGELFF. The CDR3 DNA is TGTGCCAGCAGTCCCCTCCGGACAGGGACCGGGGAGCTGTTTTTT. Variable domain in full (rest from reference TRBV2 and TRBJ2-2): EPEVTQTPSHQVTQMGQEVILRCVPISNHLYFYWYRQILGQKVEFLVSFYNNEISEKSEIFDDQFSVERPDGSNFTLKIRSTKLEDSAMYFCASSPLRTGTGELFFGEGSRLTVL.

The V and J genes are TRBV18 and TRBJ1-2, with 7 bases aligning to TRBD1. V dropped 3 bases and J dropped 8; count of bases not matched to a gene: 9. CDR1 is KGHSH, CDR2 LQKENI, per germline. The CDR3 totals 14 residues. CDR3 nucleotides: TGTGCCAGCTCACCTGTTGACAGGGCGGAAGGCTACACCTTC. Translating gives CASSPVDRAEGYTF.

The CDR3 DNA sequence: TGTGCCAGTAGACGGGACAGGATAAGCAATCAGCCCCAGCATTTT. Protein product: CASRRDRISNQPQHF. This chain uses TRBV19 with TRBJ1-5, with 8 nucleotides matching TRBD1. J was trimmed by 1 base and V by 6 bases; bases with no gene match: 5. Germline V gene sequence: CDR1 LNHDA, CDR2 SQIVND (reference sequence). The CDR3 contains 15 residues.

This chain joins TRBV5-1 and TRBJ1-4; the match to TRBD1 covers 7 bases. Germline CDR1 reads SGHRS; CDR2 reads YFSETQ. CDR3 length: 14 amino acids. The ends lost 7 bases at V and 7 bases at J; junction bases unmatched: 10. The CDR3 loop reads CASARQGETEKLFF. CDR3 DNA: TGCGCCAGCGCTCGACAGGGAGAAACTGAAAAACTGTTTTTT.